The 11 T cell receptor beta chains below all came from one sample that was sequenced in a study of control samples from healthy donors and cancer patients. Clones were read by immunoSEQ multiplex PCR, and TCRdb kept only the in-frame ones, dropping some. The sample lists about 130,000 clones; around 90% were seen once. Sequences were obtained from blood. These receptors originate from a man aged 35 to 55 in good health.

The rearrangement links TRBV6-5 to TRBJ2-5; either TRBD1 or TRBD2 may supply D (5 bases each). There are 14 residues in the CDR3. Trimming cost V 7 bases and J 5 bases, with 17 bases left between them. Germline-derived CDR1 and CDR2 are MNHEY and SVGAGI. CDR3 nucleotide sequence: TGTGCCAGCATTAAATGGGGGAACTGGGAGACCCAGTACTTC. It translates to CASIKWGNWETQYF.

CDR3 sequence: CASSLAWTVTEAFF. DNA of the CDR3: TGTGCCAGCAGCTTGGCCTGGACAGTCACTGAAGCTTTCTTT. This chain joins TRBV5-6 and TRBJ1-1; the D gene is possibly TRBD1 (6 bases). This CDR3 spans 14 amino acids. Trimming took 0 bases from V and 4 from J, leaving 10 bases between them. Per the germline V gene, CDR1 is SGHDT and CDR2 is YYEEEE.

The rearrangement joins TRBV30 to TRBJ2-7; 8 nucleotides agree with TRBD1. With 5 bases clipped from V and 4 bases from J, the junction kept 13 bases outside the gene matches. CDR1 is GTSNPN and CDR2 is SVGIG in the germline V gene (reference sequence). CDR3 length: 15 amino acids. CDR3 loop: CAWSGGQGKVYEQYF. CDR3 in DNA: TGTGCCTGGTCCGGCGGACAGGGAAAAGTTTACGAGCAGTACTTC. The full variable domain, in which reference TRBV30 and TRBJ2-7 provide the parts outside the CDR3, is SQTIHQWPATLVQPVGSPLSLECTVEGTSNPNLYWYRQAAGRGLQLLFYSVGIGQISSEVPQNLSASRPQDRQFILSSKKLLLSDSGFYLCAWSGGQGKVYEQYFGPGTRLTVT.

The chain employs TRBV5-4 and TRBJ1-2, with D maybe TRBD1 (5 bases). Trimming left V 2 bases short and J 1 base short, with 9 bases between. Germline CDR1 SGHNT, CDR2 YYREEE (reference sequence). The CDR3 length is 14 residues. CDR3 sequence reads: CASSFGRVNYGYTF. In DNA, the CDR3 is TGTGCCAGCAGCTTTGGCAGGGTTAACTATGGCTACACCTTC.

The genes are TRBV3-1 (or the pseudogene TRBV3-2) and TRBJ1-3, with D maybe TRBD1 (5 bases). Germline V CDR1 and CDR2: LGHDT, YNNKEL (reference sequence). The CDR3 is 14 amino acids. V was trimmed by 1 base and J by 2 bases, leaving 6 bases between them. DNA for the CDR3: TGTGCCAGCAGCCAAGGGGGCACTGGAAACACCATATATTTT. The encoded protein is CASSQGGTGNTIYF.

The CDR3 sequence is CATSSGSYEQYF. The CDR3 nucleotides are TGTGCCACCTCCTCGGGGTCCTACGAGCAGTACTTC. The chain links TRBV24-1 to TRBJ2-7, with D possibly matching TRBD2 (5 bases). V lost 9 bases, J lost 1 base, and 9 bases lay in between. This CDR3 has 12 residues. CDR1 KGHDR and CDR2 SFDVKD come from the germline V gene.

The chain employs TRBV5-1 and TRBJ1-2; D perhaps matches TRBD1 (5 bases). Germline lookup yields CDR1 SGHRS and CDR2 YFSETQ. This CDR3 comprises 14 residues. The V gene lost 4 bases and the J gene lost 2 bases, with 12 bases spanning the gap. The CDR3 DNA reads TGCGCCAGCAGCCGAGGGGTTAGCAACTATGGCTACACCTTC. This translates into CASSRGVSNYGYTF.

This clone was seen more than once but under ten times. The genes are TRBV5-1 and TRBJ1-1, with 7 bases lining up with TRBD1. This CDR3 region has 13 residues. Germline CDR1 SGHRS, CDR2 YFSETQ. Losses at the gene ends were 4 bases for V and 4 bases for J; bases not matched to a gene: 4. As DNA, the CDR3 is TGCGCCAGCAGCCCGACAGGGAGCACTGAAGCTTTCTTT. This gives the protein CASSPTGSTEAFF.

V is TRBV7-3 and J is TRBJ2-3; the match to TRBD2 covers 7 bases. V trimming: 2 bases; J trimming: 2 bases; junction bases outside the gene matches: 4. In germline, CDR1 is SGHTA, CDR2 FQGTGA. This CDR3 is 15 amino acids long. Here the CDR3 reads CASSLAGGNTDTQYF. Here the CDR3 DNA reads TGTGCCAGCAGCTTAGCCGGGGGGAACACAGATACGCAGTATTTT.

Here the CDR3 reads CASSLAGTLWLGTDTQYF. The CDR3 nucleotides are TGCGCCAGCAGCTTGGCCGGGACACTCTGGCTGGGCACAGATACGCAGTATTTT. The rearrangement uses TRBV5-1 and TRBJ2-3; D might be TRBD1 (6 bases). CDR3 length: 18 amino acids. Trimming cost V 0 bases and J 1 base, with 18 bases left between them. CDR1 and CDR2 (germline): SGHRS, YFSETQ.

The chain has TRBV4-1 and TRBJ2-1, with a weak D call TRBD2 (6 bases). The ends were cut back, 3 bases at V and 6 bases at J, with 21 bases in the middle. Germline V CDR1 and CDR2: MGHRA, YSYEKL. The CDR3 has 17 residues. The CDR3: CASSHPKEGPGSNEQFF. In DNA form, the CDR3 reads TGCGCCAGCAGCCACCCAAAGGAGGGGCCTGGTAGCAATGAGCAGTTCTTC.